This is a list of T cell receptor beta chains from one sample in a study of cytomegalovirus exposure and HLA in healthy donors. Repertoires were generated with immunoSEQ multiplex PCR, while TCRdb's copy carries only in-frame clones and drops some. The sample consists of more than 150,000 clones, 75% to 85% of them appearing once. Sequenced: PBMCs. These receptor sequences come from a woman under 30 in good health and CMV-seronegative. The CDR3 runs from the conserved cysteine through the conserved F or W. The D gene is left open where the match is weak. Size is stated for part of the rows, as once, few or many counts, or as a class when the clone is expanded.

j_gene: TRBJ1-2
abundance: NA
v_gene: TRBV5-1
d_gene: NA
CDR3aa: CASSSTLNYGYTF
CDR3nt: TGCGCCAGCAGCTCGACACTTAACTATGGCTACACCTTC

j_gene: TRBJ1-1
abundance: NA
v_gene: TRBV2
d_gene: TRBD1
CDR3aa: CASSAQGALGTEAFF
CDR3nt: TGTGCCAGCAGTGCACAGGGGGCGCTGGGCACTGAAGCTTTCTTT

j_gene: TRBJ1-1
abundance: few
v_gene: TRBV6-1
d_gene: NA
CDR3aa: CASRAGLGEAFF
CDR3nt: TGTGCCAGCAGAGCAGGGCTAGGTGAAGCTTTCTTT

j_gene: TRBJ2-7
abundance: NA
v_gene: TRBV7-9
d_gene: NA
CDR3aa: CASSKLGQFSYEQYF
CDR3nt: TGTGCCAGCAGTAAACTGGGGCAGTTCTCCTACGAGCAGTACTTC

j_gene: TRBJ2-1
abundance: NA
v_gene: TRBV6-6
d_gene: TRBD1
CDR3aa: CASRGGRNEQFF
CDR3nt: TGTGCCAGCAGAGGGGGCAGGAATGAGCAGTTCTTC

j_gene: TRBJ1-1
abundance: NA
v_gene: TRBV27
d_gene: NA
CDR3aa: CASSFAGLNTEAFF
CDR3nt: TGTGCCAGCAGTTTTGCAGGTTTGAACACTGAAGCTTTCTTT

j_gene: TRBJ1-1
abundance: NA
v_gene: TRBV6-5
d_gene: NA
CDR3aa: CASSDWTLNTEAFF
CDR3nt: TGTGCCAGCAGCGATTGGACACTTAACACTGAAGCTTTCTTT

j_gene: TRBJ2-1
abundance: NA
v_gene: TRBV2
d_gene: NA
CDR3aa: CARRAGPYNEQFF
CDR3nt: TGTGCCAGAAGAGCGGGTCCTTACAATGAGCAGTTCTTC

j_gene: TRBJ2-2
abundance: many
v_gene: TRBV4-1
d_gene: NA
CDR3aa: CASSPLNLVTTGELFF
CDR3nt: TGCGCCAGCAGCCCCCTAAACCTTGTCACCACCGGGGAGCTGTTTTTT

j_gene: TRBJ2-3
abundance: once
v_gene: TRBV5-1
d_gene: TRBD1
CDR3aa: CASSFDRADTQYF
CDR3nt: TGCGCCAGCAGCTTCGACAGGGCAGATACGCAGTATTTT

j_gene: TRBJ2-7
abundance: NA
v_gene: TRBV5-5
d_gene: NA
CDR3aa: CASSLLGVTYEQYF
CDR3nt: TGTGCCAGCAGCTTGCTGGGAGTGACCTACGAGCAGTACTTC

j_gene: TRBJ1-2
abundance: NA
v_gene: TRBV7-9
d_gene: TRBD1
CDR3aa: CASSLSRTGSGYTF
CDR3nt: TGTGCCAGCAGCTTATCCCGGACAGGTAGTGGCTACACCTTC

j_gene: TRBJ1-2
abundance: NA
v_gene: TRBV29-1
d_gene: NA
CDR3aa: CSVELPDTSYGYTF
CDR3nt: TGCAGCGTTGAACTCCCAGACACCTCCTATGGCTACACCTTC

j_gene: TRBJ2-7
abundance: once
v_gene: TRBV5-8
d_gene: TRBD2
CDR3aa: CASSSHSLFSGRDYEQYF
CDR3nt: TGTGCCAGCAGCTCGCACTCCCTCTTTAGCGGGAGGGACTACGAGCAGTACTTC

j_gene: TRBJ2-2
abundance: NA
v_gene: TRBV5-1
d_gene: TRBD1
CDR3aa: CASNRQGGNTGELFF
CDR3nt: TGCGCCAGCAACCGACAGGGGGGGAACACCGGGGAGCTGTTTTTT

j_gene: TRBJ2-2
abundance: NA
v_gene: TRBV27
d_gene: NA
CDR3aa: CASSPTGDLLTGELFF
CDR3nt: TGTGCCAGCAGCCCGACAGGAGACCTTCTCACCGGGGAGCTGTTTTTT

j_gene: TRBJ2-7
abundance: NA
v_gene: TRBV6-5
d_gene: TRBD2
CDR3aa: CASSSSGSLGEQYF
CDR3nt: TGTGCCAGCAGCTCTAGCGGGAGCTTGGGCGAGCAGTACTTC

j_gene: TRBJ2-3
abundance: NA
v_gene: TRBV7-8
d_gene: TRBD1
CDR3aa: CASSLDGTGNTDTQYF
CDR3nt: TGTGCCAGCAGCTTAGACGGGACAGGGAACACAGATACGCAGTATTTT

j_gene: TRBJ2-1
abundance: NA
v_gene: TRBV30
d_gene: TRBD1
CDR3aa: CAWSTGEINEQFF
CDR3nt: TGTGCCTGGTCGACAGGGGAGATCAATGAGCAGTTCTTC

j_gene: TRBJ2-1
abundance: NA
v_gene: TRBV7-9
d_gene: TRBD2
CDR3aa: CASSPRTSGDLYNEQFF
CDR3nt: TGTGCCAGCAGCCCTAGGACTAGCGGGGACCTATACAATGAGCAGTTCTTC

j_gene: TRBJ2-5
abundance: NA
v_gene: TRBV10-3
d_gene: NA
CDR3aa: CAISESTQVVETQYF
CDR3nt: TGTGCCATCAGTGAGTCGACTCAAGTGGTGGAGACCCAGTACTTC

j_gene: TRBJ2-7
abundance: NA
v_gene: TRBV11-2
d_gene: NA
CDR3aa: CASSPTYYEQYF
CDR3nt: TGTGCCAGCAGCCCAACATACTACGAGCAGTACTTC

j_gene: TRBJ2-2
abundance: NA
v_gene: TRBV5-1
d_gene: NA
CDR3aa: CASSQDGLNTGELFF
CDR3nt: TGCGCCAGCAGCCAGGACGGACTGAACACCGGGGAGCTGTTTTTT

j_gene: TRBJ2-1
abundance: NA
v_gene: TRBV2
d_gene: TRBD1
CDR3aa: CASIRDRVLHEQFF
CDR3nt: TGTGCCAGCATTCGGGACAGGGTATTACATGAGCAGTTCTTC

j_gene: TRBJ1-1
abundance: NA
v_gene: TRBV10-1
d_gene: NA
CDR3aa: CASSETIYGGRETEAFF
CDR3nt: TGCGCCAGCAGTGAGACCATCTACGGGGGGCGAGAGACTGAAGCTTTCTTT

j_gene: TRBJ1-1
abundance: few
v_gene: TRBV27
d_gene: NA
CDR3aa: CASRTGGHTEAFF
CDR3nt: TGTGCCAGCAGAACTGGAGGGCACACTGAAGCTTTCTTT

j_gene: TRBJ2-7
abundance: NA
v_gene: TRBV7-2
d_gene: NA
CDR3aa: CASSLGAGASSYEQYF
CDR3nt: TGTGCCAGCAGCTTAGGGGCGGGGGCTAGCTCCTACGAGCAGTACTTC

j_gene: TRBJ1-5
abundance: NA
v_gene: TRBV2
d_gene: NA
CDR3aa: CASSVENSNQPQHF
CDR3nt: TGTGCCAGCAGTGTTGAGAATAGCAATCAGCCCCAGCATTTT

j_gene: TRBJ2-7
abundance: once
v_gene: TRBV5-3
d_gene: NA
CDR3aa: CARSLGVFGRGLSYEQYF
CDR3nt: TGTGCCAGAAGCTTGGGAGTCTTCGGACGAGGACTCTCCTACGAGCAGTACTTC

j_gene: TRBJ2-1
abundance: NA
v_gene: TRBV19
d_gene: TRBD2
CDR3aa: CASSVIGTSGRLHEQFF
CDR3nt: TGTGCCAGTAGTGTAATAGGGACTAGCGGGAGGTTGCATGAGCAGTTCTTC

j_gene: TRBJ1-1
abundance: few
v_gene: TRBV18
d_gene: NA
CDR3aa: CASSPSRQNTEAFF
CDR3nt: TGTGCCAGCTCACCCAGCCGACAGAACACTGAAGCTTTCTTT

j_gene: TRBJ2-3
abundance: NA
v_gene: TRBV2
d_gene: TRBD1
CDR3aa: CASTVGQSTDTQYF
CDR3nt: TGTGCCAGCACAGTGGGACAGAGCACAGATACGCAGTATTTT

j_gene: TRBJ2-1
abundance: few
v_gene: TRBV10-2
d_gene: TRBD2
CDR3aa: CASRTGGLNNEQFF
CDR3nt: TGCGCCAGCAGGACGGGGGGGCTGAACAATGAGCAGTTCTTC

j_gene: TRBJ2-7
abundance: NA
v_gene: TRBV19
d_gene: NA
CDR3aa: CASSNKGRGEQYF
CDR3nt: TGTGCCAGTAGTAATAAGGGGCGCGGCGAGCAGTACTTC

j_gene: TRBJ1-3
abundance: few
v_gene: TRBV6-8
d_gene: NA
CDR3aa: CASSFYLSGNTIYF
CDR3nt: TGTGCCAGCAGTTTCTACCTCTCTGGAAACACCATATATTTT

j_gene: TRBJ1-2
abundance: NA
v_gene: TRBV25-1
d_gene: NA
CDR3aa: CASSELPQVRGYTF
CDR3nt: TGTGCCAGCAGTGAATTACCGCAGGTTAGGGGCTACACCTTC

j_gene: TRBJ2-3
abundance: NA
v_gene: TRBV19
d_gene: NA
CDR3aa: CASSIDPSDTQYF
CDR3nt: TGTGCCAGTAGTATAGACCCGTCAGATACGCAGTATTTT

j_gene: TRBJ2-1
abundance: NA
v_gene: TRBV5-1
d_gene: TRBD1
CDR3aa: CASSLTPPTGGLYNEQFF
CDR3nt: TGCGCCAGCAGCTTGACCCCCCCGACAGGGGGGCTATACAATGAGCAGTTCTTC

j_gene: TRBJ2-1
abundance: NA
v_gene: TRBV13
d_gene: TRBD2
CDR3aa: CASSSGTSGGIPRNEQFF
CDR3nt: TGTGCCAGCAGCTCCGGGACTAGCGGGGGGATTCCCCGAAATGAGCAGTTCTTC

j_gene: TRBJ1-6
abundance: NA
v_gene: TRBV5-1
d_gene: NA
CDR3aa: CASRRQYNSPLHF
CDR3nt: TGCGCCAGCAGGAGGCAATATAATTCACCCCTCCACTTT

j_gene: TRBJ1-4
abundance: NA
v_gene: TRBV18
d_gene: NA
CDR3aa: CASSPKDRVPNEKLFF
CDR3nt: TGTGCCAGCTCACCAAAAGACCGGGTACCTAATGAAAAACTGTTTTTT

j_gene: TRBJ2-4
abundance: NA
v_gene: TRBV5-6
d_gene: TRBD2
CDR3aa: CASSTRGGENIQYF
CDR3nt: TGTGCCTCCTCAACTCGGGGGGGCGAAAACATTCAGTACTTC

j_gene: TRBJ2-5
abundance: NA
v_gene: TRBV7-7
d_gene: NA
CDR3aa: CASSLGGGHQETQYF
CDR3nt: TGTGCCAGCAGCTTAGGGGGGGGGCACCAAGAGACCCAGTACTTC

j_gene: TRBJ2-2
abundance: NA
v_gene: TRBV11-3
d_gene: NA
CDR3aa: CASSSYTGELFF
CDR3nt: TGTGCCAGCAGCTCATACACCGGGGAGCTGTTTTTT

j_gene: TRBJ2-2
abundance: NA
v_gene: TRBV2
d_gene: TRBD2
CDR3aa: CASKRLAVAGELFF
CDR3nt: TGTGCCAGCAAGCGCCTAGCGGTTGCCGGGGAGCTGTTTTTT

j_gene: TRBJ2-5
abundance: NA
v_gene: TRBV4-2
d_gene: TRBD2
CDR3aa: CASSRLIAGVGETQYF
CDR3nt: TGTGCCAGCAGCCGTCTGATAGCGGGAGTAGGAGAGACCCAGTACTTC